This T cell receptor (beta chain) is from a study of CD8 T cells in ankylosing spondylitis (dated 2017 in TCRdb). Study-wide context: T cell receptor beta repertoires were profiled in healthy donors and ankylosing spondylitis patients so that disease-linked TCR variants could be found. The whole study cohort included roughly 110 healthy donors and about two dozen ankylosing spondylitis patients. Samples of peripheral blood were taken, and for ankylosing spondylitis patients, synovial fluid was collected as well.

To note about this clonotype: Its antigen remains unidentified. The sample holds no much larger clone one base away, and base qualities are not on file.

The germline V gene encodes CDR1 MDHEN and CDR2 SYDVKM. From the cysteine up to the phenylalanine, the CDR3 has a length of 17 residues. Left in the record is the CDR3 DNA by itself, 51 bases read in frame from the first base. V sheds 1 base and J sheds 1 base, leaving 14 bases between their ends. Sequenced using an Illumina HiSeq 2500. Quantitative 5'-RACE with molecular barcodes was used to prepare TCR beta libraries. The published analysis was carried out like this. A new computational method, built on a probabilistic model of VDJ rearrangement, was used to identify disease-linked TCR variants. Using fastp trimming at Q25 and MiXCR clonotype assembly, TCRdb reanalyzed the public sequencing data and kept in-frame beta chains. Each CDR3 protein gets just one entry, which takes the most common genes and DNA from the rows behind it. The V and J calls come from TCRdb's annotation, not from the publication. The sample data list roughly 370,000 distinct CDR3 sequences, and approximately 20% of these were observed just once. The ten largest clones capture around 16% of the sample.

What the work shows at the level of the full study, not this receptor alone: A TCR beta motif made up of several highly homologous amino acid variants appeared to be characteristic of blood from ankylosing spondylitis patients. The disease-linked clones were reported to be significantly enriched in matched synovial fluid samples from ankylosing spondylitis patients. The disease-linked clones had a CD8+ phenotype and were found at relatively low frequencies in peripheral blood. Some TCR beta motif variants had previously been reported in synovial fluid and blood of reactive arthritis patients, which suggested common disease-initiation mechanisms.

The TCR was taken from a male donor with ankylosing spondylitis. Input material: blood, either unsorted or a sorted T cell fraction (not recorded which). The chain joins TRBV28 to TRBJ1-5, with the D gene too uncertain to name. The base sequence is TGTGCCAGCAGTTTATCACGACCTACCGGAAGCAATCAGCCCCAGCATTTT. Translated, this gives CASSLSRPTGSNQPQHF.